A single sample is the source of the 5 T cell receptor beta chains below, sequenced in a study of T-cell reconstitution after alpha-beta-depleted transplantation in children. Unique molecular identifiers tagged the TCRbeta library. TCRdb reprocessed the PCR reads via MiXCR and lists one record per CDR3 protein. The table includes a few hundred thousand distinct CDR3 sequences, 25% to 30% detected once. Sample: PBMCs, taken before TCRalphabeta/CD19-depleted stem cell transplant. These receptors were taken from a boy less than two years old with Wiskott-Aldrich syndrome, due to receive a stem cell transplant.

The table lists this clonotype with a count of one. The chain is built from TRBV7-6 and TRBJ2-1, with D possibly matching TRBD2 (5 bases). Per the germline V gene, CDR1 is SGHVS and CDR2 is FNYEAQ. The CDR3 length is 18 residues. V gave up 4 bases and J gave up 4 bases, with 23 bases separating them. This CDR3 reads CASSSRRVRSGLYNEQFF. The CDR3 bases are TGTGCCAGCAGCTCCCGTAGGGTGAGGTCGGGATTATACAATGAGCAGTTCTTC.

This clonotype was recorded a few times. The V call is TRBV20-1, the J call TRBJ2-7; weak D call: TRBD1 (6 bases). Per germline, CDR1 DFQATT and CDR2 SNEGSKA (reference sequence). Deletions cut 4 bases from V and 0 bases from J, with 10 bases between. The CDR3 has 13 residues. The CDR3, as DNA: TGCAGTGCTAATCCAGGGGTCTCCTACGAGCAGTACTTC. This translates into CSANPGVSYEQYF.

The chain carries TRBV5-1 and TRBJ2-7; TRBD1 matches at 9 bases. In germline, CDR1 is SGHRS, CDR2 YFSETQ. The CDR3 has 15 residues. V was pared by 4 bases and J by 3 bases, with 8 bases of the junction left unmatched. The CDR3 spells CASSPGTGLYYEQYF. DNA of the CDR3: TGCGCCAGCAGCCCCGGGACAGGGCTATACTACGAGCAGTACTTC.

This rearrangement joins TRBV5-6 to TRBJ2-1; no clear D. This CDR3 region has 13 residues. V lost 1 base, J lost 8 bases, and 10 bases lay in between. Germline lookup yields CDR1 SGHDT and CDR2 YYEEEE. CDR3 coding DNA: TGTGCCAGCAGCTTGCGTATTCTATATGAGCAGTTCTTC. Protein: CASSLRILYEQFF. The full variable domain, in which reference TRBV5-6 and TRBJ2-1 provide the parts outside the CDR3, is DAGVTQSPTHLIKTRGQQVTLRCSPKSGHDTVSWYQQALGQGPQFIFQYYEEEERQRGNFPDRFSGHQFPNYSSELNVNALLLGDSALYLCASSLRILYEQFFGPGTRLTVL.

This clonotype was detected only a few times. The V call is TRBV12-3 or TRBV12-4, the J call TRBJ2-2, with D unclear. V gave up 5 bases and J gave up 8 bases, with 9 bases separating them. The CDR3 runs to 12 residues. The CDR3 DNA is TGTGCCAGCAGTCATCCCAAGGGGGAGCTGTTTTTT. Encoded protein: CASSHPKGELFF.